The rows below give T cell receptor beta chains drawn from one sample of a study of T cell changes during pregnancy in multiple sclerosis. The method was immunoSEQ multiplex PCR; TCRdb's version includes in-frame clones alone and lacks a portion of them. The repertoire consists of about 32,000 clones, with 89% occurring once and the leading ten covering roughly a tenth. This sample comprised CD8+ T cells from peripheral blood mononuclear cells, obtained in the second trimester of pregnancy. These receptors were obtained from a female donor with multiple sclerosis, enrolled in a pregnancy study. Both conserved end residues are part of each CDR3. A D gene is named only where the DNA matches it firmly. Clone sizes are given selectively: once, few, many, or a class where the clone is expanded.

-,TRBV28,TRBJ1-6,-,CASSLFERLNSPLHF,TGTGCCAGCAGTTTATTCGAGCGCCTTAATTCACCCCTCCACTTT
TRBD1,TRBV2,TRBJ1-3,-,CANTGTGVGNTIYF,TGTGCCAACACCGGGACAGGGGTCGGAAACACCATATATTTT
-,TRBV10-2,TRBJ2-4,-,CASSDPSGKNIQYF,TGCGCCAGCAGTGACCCATCCGGCAAAAACATTCAGTACTTC
-,TRBV28,TRBJ1-5,-,CASSLSRVDQPQHF,TGTGCCAGCAGTTTAAGCAGGGTCGATCAGCCCCAGCATTTT
TRBD2,TRBV30,TRBJ2-7,-,CAWTSGGASYEQYF,TGTGCCTGGACTAGCGGGGGCGCCTCCTACGAGCAGTACTTC
-,TRBV9,TRBJ2-1,-,CASSPRGEAADEQFF,TGTGCCAGCAGCCCCCGTGGGGAGGCCGCGGATGAGCAGTTCTTC
TRBD1,TRBV28,TRBJ1-1,-,CASGTGTGGLNTEAFF,TGTGCCAGCGGAACCGGGACAGGGGGCCTGAACACTGAAGCTTTCTTT
-,TRBV30,TRBJ1-2,-,CAWRRGRGNGYTF,TGTGCCTGGAGACGGGGGAGAGGTAACGGCTACACCTTC
TRBD2,TRBV18,TRBJ2-5,-,CASSPQTTSVYQETQYF,TGTGCCAGCTCACCACAAACGACTAGCGTGTACCAAGAGACCCAGTACTTC
-,TRBV7-9,TRBJ2-2,once,CAIDTNTGELFF,TGTGCCATTGACACGAACACCGGGGAGCTGTTTTTT
-,TRBV28,TRBJ2-7,-,CASSLIAPSYEQYF,TGTGCCAGCAGTTTAATAGCGCCTTCCTACGAGCAGTACTTC
-,TRBV6-6,TRBJ1-5,-,CASSYILHQPQHF,TGTGCCAGCAGTTACATTCTTCATCAGCCCCAGCATTTT
-,TRBV6-4,TRBJ2-7,-,CASSDGSSYEQYF,TGTGCCAGCAGTGACGGCAGCTCCTACGAGCAGTACTTC
-,TRBV6-1,TRBJ2-3,-,CASSEGTDLYTDTQYF,TGTGCCAGCAGTGAAGGGACAGACCTTTACACAGATACGCAGTATTTT
-,TRBV7-9,TRBJ2-1,-,CASSLGLENEQFF,TGTGCCAGCAGCTTAGGACTAGAAAATGAGCAGTTCTTC
-,TRBV7-3,TRBJ2-3,-,CASSLLQGFSTDTQYF,TGTGCCAGCAGCTTACTACAGGGATTTAGCACAGATACGCAGTATTTT